The sequence of this T cell receptor beta chain was determined in a study of tumor and adjacent non-tumor tissue in lung cancer. Study-wide background: Each sample yielded 4 million to 4.5 million productive TCRbeta reads on average.

Regarding this clonotype: Antigen: not known. The junction departs from the called germline gene at one end, perhaps through a read error.

The germline gives CDR1 DFQATT, CDR2 SNEGSKA (reference sequence). The CDR3 runs 14 residues. Study results and caveats: Compared with tumor, normal lung showed significantly lower TCR diversity.

RNA was extracted from bulk tissue without any cell sorting. A modified ARM-PCR protocol with three rounds of nested PCR amplified TCRbeta. One entry per CDR3 protein results from TCRdb running MiXCR on the multiplex PCR reads. The sample has about 200,000 distinct CDR3 sequences, 60% to 85% seen once. The specimen sequenced was lung tumor tissue. This clonotype was sampled from a man aged 60 to 69 with non-small cell lung cancer. The chain couples TRBV20-1 to TRBJ2-2; 8 bases align to TRBD2. The CDR3, as DNA: TGCTGTGCCAAACCGGGACTAGGCCCCGGGGAGCTGTTTTTT. It translates to CCAKPGLGPGELFF.